These 13 T cell receptor beta chains were sequenced from one sample in a study of PD-L1 blockade in urothelial cancer. Measured with immunoSEQ multiplex PCR; TCRdb has only the in-frame clones, and not every one. The sample has about 43,000 clones, 88% seen once. Sequences were derived from PBMCs, sampled around atezolizumab (anti-PD-L1) treatment. Receptors were obtained from a woman in her fifties or sixties with urothelial cancer.

V and J are TRBV28 and TRBJ2-7, with TRBD2 as a possible D gene (6 bases). This CDR3 is 16 amino acids long. Germline V gene data show CDR1 as MDHEN and CDR2 as SYDVKM. V lost 5 bases and J 7 bases, leaving 24 bases between the germline ends. The CDR3 reads CASSPGGPAIGEEQYF. Here the CDR3 DNA reads TGTGCCAGCAGTCCCGGAGGGCCGGCCATCGGGGAAGAGCAGTACTTC.

This chain links TRBV28 with TRBJ2-7; the match to TRBD1 covers 7 bases. Per the germline V gene, CDR1 is MDHEN and CDR2 is SYDVKM. After removal of 3 bases from V and 7 bases from J, the junction contained 6 bases not matched to a gene. The CDR3 spans 13 residues. In DNA form, the CDR3 reads TGTGCCAGCAGTTTTGAAAGGGGGCGGGAGCAGTACTTC. This gives the protein CASSFERGREQYF. The complete variable domain, with remaining parts taken from reference TRBV28 and TRBJ2-7, reads DVKVTQSSRYLVKRTGEKVFLECVQDMDHENMFWYRQDPGLGLRLIYFSYDVKMKEKGDIPEGYSVSREKKERFSLILESASTNQTSMYLCASSFERGREQYFGPGTRLTVT.

The chain has TRBV21-1 and TRBJ2-7; TRBD2 was called by the table and not checked on the DNA. TRBV21-1 corresponds to a pseudogene. The CDR3 runs to 15 residues. This CDR3 reads CASSKSQWGVMEQYF. DNA of the CDR3: TGTGCCAGCAGCAAGAGTCAGTGGGGGGTTATGGAGCAGTACTTC.

The V call is TRBV6-1, the J call TRBJ2-7; 9 positions agree with TRBD2. The CDR3 runs to 14 residues. The germline V gene has CDR1 MNHNS and CDR2 SASEGT. Losses at the gene ends were 9 bases for V and 0 bases for J; bases not matched to a gene: 6. The CDR3 bases are TGTGCCAGTAAGGGGACTAGCCTCTCCTACGAGCAGTACTTC. It specifies CASKGTSLSYEQYF.

The rearrangement uses TRBV27 and TRBJ2-7; perhaps TRBD1 as D (6 bases). V was trimmed by 6 bases and J by 7 bases, leaving 19 bases between them. CDR1 and CDR2 from the germline V gene are MNHEY and SMNVEV (reference sequence). The CDR3 runs 14 residues. DNA for the CDR3: TGTGCCAGCAGCCGCCTGAGTACAGGGAATGAGCAGTACTTC. Translated, it gives CASSRLSTGNEQYF.

The chain carries TRBV7-9 and TRBJ1-6; 10 bases align to TRBD1. The CDR3 sequence is 16 residues long. Germline V CDR1 and CDR2: SEHNR, FQNEAQ (reference sequence). J gave up 9 bases and V 0 bases, and 5 bases lay outside the gene matches. CDR3 loop: CASSLAGTGVLSPLHF. DNA of the CDR3: TGTGCCAGCAGCTTAGCCGGGACAGGGGTCCTTTCACCCCTCCACTTT.

This clone was detected once. The CDR3 spells CASSQRSGRANEKLFF. In DNA, the CDR3 is TGCGCCAGCAGCCAACGCTCAGGGCGAGCTAATGAAAAACTGTTTTTT. The rearrangement joins TRBV4-3 to TRBJ1-4; D might be TRBD1 (5 bases). Trimming stripped 2 bases from V and 3 bases from J, with 13 bases between. The length of the CDR3 is 16 residues. The germline V gene encodes CDR1 LGHNA and CDR2 YSLEER.

The chain combines TRBV11-2 with TRBJ2-3, with TRBD2 matching 13 bases. The germline CDR1 and CDR2 sequences are SGHAT and FQNNGV. The CDR3 has 16 residues. Germline trimming cut 5 bases from V and 6 bases from J; bases unmatched to any gene: 8. The CDR3 loop is CASSPGTSGEGDTQYF. CDR3 coding DNA: TGTGCCAGCAGCCCCGGGACTAGCGGGGAGGGGGATACGCAGTATTTT. Variable domain in full (rest from reference TRBV11-2 and TRBJ2-3): EAGVAQSPRYKIIEKRQSVAFWCNPISGHATLYWYQQILGQGPKLLIQFQNNGVVDDSQLPKDRFSAERLKGVDSTLKIQPAKLEDSAVYLCASSPGTSGEGDTQYFGPGTRLTVL.

J is TRBJ2-2 and V is TRBV6-4; TRBD1 matches 11 bases. The V segment lost 6 bases and the J segment 6 bases; nucleotides outside the gene matches: 6. CDR1 is MRHNA and CDR2 is SNTAGT in the germline V gene. This CDR3 spans 15 amino acids. Written as DNA, the CDR3 is TGTGCCAGCAGAGGGACAGGGGGGATCGCCGGGGAGCTGTTTTTT. Its protein product is CASRGTGGIAGELFF.

Only a few counts were recorded for this clone. The chain recombines TRBV5-6 with TRBJ1-2; 7 bases fit TRBD1. The CDR3 loop spans 15 amino acids. V was clipped by 4 bases and J by 7 bases; unmatched bases: 13. CDR1 is SGHDT and CDR2 is YYEEEE in the germline V gene. CDR3 in amino acids: CASSPDPTGVGGYTF. The CDR3 DNA reads TGTGCCAGCAGCCCGGATCCCACAGGGGTAGGTGGCTACACCTTC.

The chain carries TRBV29-1 and TRBJ1-2; D is perhaps TRBD1 (6 bases). Germline loops: CDR1 SQVTM, CDR2 ANQGSEA. This CDR3 is 14 amino acids long. V dropped 4 bases and J dropped 6 bases, with 18 bases sitting between them. The CDR3 reads CSVGVVNRENGYTF. The DNA for the CDR3 is TGCAGCGTTGGAGTCGTTAACAGGGAGAATGGCTACACCTTC.

This chain connects TRBV5-1 to TRBJ2-7; tentatively, D is TRBD2 (6 bases). The CDR3 is made up of 12 amino acids. Trimming removed 2 bases from V and 7 bases from J, with 10 bases in between. The germline V gene encodes CDR1 SGHRS and CDR2 YFSETQ. CDR3 DNA sequence: TGCGCCAGCAGCTTACTAGCACGGGAGCAGTACTTC. Translation gives CASSLLAREQYF.

This clone was recorded a few times. The chain combines TRBV11-2 with TRBJ2-7; a weak D match, TRBD1 (5 bases). The CDR3 covers 14 residues. Germline values: CDR1 SGHAT, CDR2 FQNNGV. With 3 bases removed from V and 5 bases from J, the gap between germline ends came to 14 bases. CDR3 bases: TGTGCCAGCAGCTTCAGGCAGGGCCTAAACGAGCAGTACTTC. Its translation: CASSFRQGLNEQYF.